The clone carrying this T cell receptor (beta chain) appeared a single time. Per germline, CDR1 MNHEY and CDR2 SMNVEV (reference sequence). V was trimmed by 2 bases and J by 4 bases, leaving 17 bases between them. The CDR3 runs to 16 residues. With a J-beta primer mix and a sample-barcoded 5' primer, a second PCR ran 7 to 11 cycles. Using its own MiXCR run on the 5' RACE reads, TCRdb lists one record per CDR3 protein. The table has more than 900,000 distinct CDR3 sequences, 25% to 35% seen once; the top ten hold about 10%. This record belongs to a study of blood T cells in healthy people across ages. The sample also formed part of further work on T cells of mothers and their children.

The clonotype originates from a woman aged 35 to 49 in good health. The chain has TRBV27 and TRBJ1-2; no firm D call. The sample comprised blood. CDR3 amino acids: CASSLRGVRKSYGYTF. The CDR3 DNA is TGTGCCAGCAGTTTACGGGGAGTTAGGAAAAGCTATGGCTACACCTTC.